What follows are 10 T cell receptor beta chains derived from one specimen sequenced in a study of identical twins. TCRdb processed the 5' RACE reads anew with MiXCR; each CDR3 protein has one entry. The sample has hundreds of thousands of distinct CDR3 sequences, under 8.5% seen once. Another study also made use of these data, one on yellow fever vaccine responses in identical twins.

The sequenced material came from PBMCs. The receptors come from a woman younger than 30 in good health.

The sample holds a few counts of this clonotype. The chain is built from TRBV7-2 and TRBJ1-1; D unclear. This CDR3 has 14 amino acids. V shed 1 base and J shed 7 bases, with 13 bases lying between them. The germline gives CDR1 SGHTA, CDR2 FQGNSA. CDR3: CASSLEGGRDEAFF. The DNA for the CDR3 is TGTGCCAGCAGCTTAGAGGGTGGACGGGATGAAGCTTTCTTT.

V and J are TRBV20-1 and TRBJ2-2; D not certain. Germline V gene sequence: CDR1 DFQATT, CDR2 SNEGSKA (reference sequence). The V end lost 3 bases, the J end lost 3 bases, and 5 bases lay between the germline ends. The CDR3 covers 12 residues. CDR3 in amino acids: CSASGYTGELFF. DNA for the CDR3: TGCAGTGCTAGTGGGTACACCGGGGAGCTGTTTTTT.

This clonotype has a handful of counts. The V and J genes are TRBV3-1 and TRBJ2-1, with D perhaps matching TRBD1 (7 bases). V was trimmed by 2 bases and J by 9 bases, leaving 17 bases between them. The CDR3 runs 15 residues. Germline lookup yields CDR1 LGHDT and CDR2 YNNKEL (reference sequence). The CDR3 DNA is TGTGCCAGCAGCCAACTCGGAGGAGGGGGCAGTGAGCAGTTCTTC. Protein: CASSQLGGGGSEQFF.

This clonotype was found a few times. This chain connects TRBV12-3 or TRBV12-4 to TRBJ1-5, with a possible D match to TRBD1 (5 bases). The CDR3 spans 15 residues. The V and J ends lost 3 bases and 3 bases respectively, with 12 bases between them. The CDR3 loop reads CASSLGQTDNQPQHF. The CDR3 nucleotides read TGTGCCAGCAGTTTGGGGCAGACTGACAATCAGCCCCAGCATTTT.

In DNA, the CDR3 is TGCGCCAGCAGTGAATTTGAGAGACTAGGCTACGAGCAGTACTTC. Its translation: CASSEFERLGYEQYF. The V call is TRBV10-2, the J call TRBJ2-7; tentatively, D is TRBD2 (6 bases). CDR1 WSHSY and CDR2 SAAADI come from the germline V gene. This CDR3 spans 15 amino acids. The V and J ends lost 3 bases and 3 bases respectively, with 15 bases between them.

The chain combines TRBV10-3 with TRBJ2-3; the D gene could be TRBD1 or TRBD2 (5 bases each). The CDR3 totals 13 residues. From germline, CDR1 is ENHRY and CDR2 SYGVKD. V dropped 2 bases and J dropped 6 bases, with 9 bases sitting between them. CDR3 nucleotide sequence: TGTGCCATCAGTGAGACGGGGCCTGATACGCAGTATTTT. It yields the protein CAISETGPDTQYF.

CDR3 residues: CASSLVAGAYEQYF. Here the CDR3 DNA reads TGCGCCAGCAGCTTGGTAGCGGGAGCCTACGAGCAGTACTTC. The rearrangement joins TRBV5-1 to TRBJ2-7; 9 bases agree with TRBD2. CDR1 SGHRS and CDR2 YFSETQ come from the germline V gene. The junction had 0 bases not matched to a gene; V was cut back by 0 bases and J by 2 bases. The CDR3 spans 14 residues.

The chain employs TRBV6-1 and TRBJ2-1; 7 nucleotides match TRBD2. Germline-derived CDR1 and CDR2 are MNHNS and SASEGT. The CDR3 extends over 16 amino acids. V shed 5 bases, J shed 0 bases, and the junction held 7 bases outside the gene matches. The chain's CDR3 is CASSSGLLSSYNEQFF. CDR3 nucleotides: TGTGCCAGCAGTTCGGGACTACTCAGCTCCTACAATGAGCAGTTCTTC.

A few counts support this clonotype. J is TRBJ2-1 and V is TRBV11-2; 7 positions agree with TRBD2. This CDR3 spans 19 amino acids. With 4 bases clipped from V and 5 bases from J, the junction kept 20 bases outside the gene matches. The germline V gene encodes CDR1 SGHAT and CDR2 FQNNGV. The CDR3 coding sequence is TGTGCCAGCAGCTCCCGGATCGGGACTACCTCTCCCTCTCACAATGAGCAGTTCTTC. As protein: CASSSRIGTTSPSHNEQFF.

In its sample, this clonotype was seen many times. The gene calls are TRBV6-5 and TRBJ2-7, with D hard to call. The CDR3 runs 13 residues. In germline, CDR1 is MNHEY, CDR2 SVGAGI. Trimming removed 3 bases from V and 0 bases from J, with 6 bases in between. The CDR3 is CASSYSNSYEQYF. CDR3 in DNA: TGTGCCAGCAGTTATTCCAACTCCTACGAGCAGTACTTC.